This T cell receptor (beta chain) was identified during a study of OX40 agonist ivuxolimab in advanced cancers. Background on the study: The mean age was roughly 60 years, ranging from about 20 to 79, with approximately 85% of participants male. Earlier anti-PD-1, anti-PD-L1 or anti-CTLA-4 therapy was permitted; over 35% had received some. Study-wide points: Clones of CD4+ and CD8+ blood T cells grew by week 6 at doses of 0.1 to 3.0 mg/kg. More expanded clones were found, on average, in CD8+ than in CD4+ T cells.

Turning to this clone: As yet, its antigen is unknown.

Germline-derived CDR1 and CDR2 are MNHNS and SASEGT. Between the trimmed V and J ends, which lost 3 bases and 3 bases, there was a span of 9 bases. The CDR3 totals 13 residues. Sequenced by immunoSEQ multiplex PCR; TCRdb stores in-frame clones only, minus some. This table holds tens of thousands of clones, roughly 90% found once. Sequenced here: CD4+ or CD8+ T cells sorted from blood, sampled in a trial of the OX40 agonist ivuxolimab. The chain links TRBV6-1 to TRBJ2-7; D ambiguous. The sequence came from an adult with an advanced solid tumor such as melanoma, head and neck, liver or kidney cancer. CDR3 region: CASSDSGGYEQYF. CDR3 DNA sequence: TGTGCCAGCAGTGACTCCGGTGGCTACGAGCAGTACTTC.